Reported below is one T cell receptor beta chain. This clone was recorded once. Its antigen has not been determined. No clone much larger than this one lies a single base away; base qualities are absent. The CDR3 sequence holds 13 residues, the cysteine and phenylalanine included. Only the CDR3 DNA is retained, 39 bases long and in frame from the first base. The germline V and J ends show losses of 6 bases and 6 bases respectively, and no gene match explains 5 bases of the junction. In the prospective study, participants were about 18 to 95 years old, resided in about two dozen geographic areas of the United States, and were enrolled through a virtual design. Cohort assignment in the prospective study relied on participant-reported clinical history from a screening survey and a study questionnaire. Each participant in the prospective study had whole blood, serum and a nasopharyngeal or oropharyngeal swab collected by mobile phlebotomists. Participants in the prospective study had the option to provide additional blood draws and questionnaires over an approximately 2-month period. Prospective study blood samples were shipped either frozen or at room temperature before DNA extraction.

TCRbeta CDR3 regions were amplified from genomic DNA by means of the immunoSEQ Assay, a bias-controlled multiplex PCR. The original methods were these. The number of nucleated cells in each sample was estimated by amplification of reference gene primers within the assay. To quantify the absolute abundance of each unique TCRbeta CDR3 rearrangement, sequence reads were collapsed and filtered. For each sample, productive Simpson clonality was calculated as the square root of Simpson's diversity index across productive rearrangements. Held by TCRdb, this immuneACCESS table contains in-frame sequences only and omits some clones. Under half of the omission traces to an unresolved V gene where checked; the cause of the rest is unknown. V and J calls and clone size come straight from that table; D and trimming were deduced from the DNA. The sample data list fewer than 500,000 clones, and nearly 90% of these were observed just once. The top ten clonotypes cover around 1.8% of the sample.

These data come from a study of blood T cell repertoires in COVID-19 (dated by TCRdb to about 2020). In the study overall: The collaborator samples originated in the United States, Italy and Spain and spanned the acute and convalescent phases of COVID-19. The prospective study material was composed of cDNA or gDNA derived from T cells, B-cell-depleted T cells, or PBMCs. Subjects who had been exposed to COVID-19, were actively infected with it, or had recovered from it provided the deeply sampled blood TCRbeta repertoires that made up the dataset. A freely available public database, intended as a resource for researchers studying the immune response to SARS-CoV-2, is where the repertoires were released. The samples were drawn from two sources: the first 160 participants of the ongoing ImmuneRACE study, and approximately 1,300 subjects contributed by 6 global collaborators. Sample metadata almost always included a de-identified subject ID, COVID-19 status, age in years and sex. Where HLA class I and class II types were available, the types were taken from metadata supplied by the sample provider, not from assay-based typing. Points the paper makes about the study in general: How much clinical and demographic metadata was included differed by source and by participant, and the metadata was provided uncurated.

This receptor was taken from a woman in her late teens or twenties with acute COVID-19. Sequenced material: PBMCs or T cells enriched from blood (not recorded which). The rearranged chain carries TRBV12-3 or TRBV12-4 and TRBJ2-3; a stretch of 8 junction bases matches TRBD2. CDR3 loop: CASSSRGGDTQYF. In nucleotides, the sequence is TGTGCCAGCAGCTCCCGGGGGGGGGATACGCAGTATTTT.